This T cell receptor beta chain was profiled in a study of shared clonotypes between healthy human individuals. The data were produced by immunoSEQ multiplex PCR, yet TCRdb's version contains in-frame clones alone and is incomplete. The sample has about 1.1 million clones; 70% to 85% are singletons. Naive CD4+ cells were CD45RA-selected; the remaining cells were memory. The V and J ends lost 0 bases and 10 bases, in that order; junction bases with no gene match: 10. CDR1 SGDLS and CDR2 YYNGEE come from the germline V gene. This CDR3 region has 15 residues. V and J are TRBV9 and TRBJ2-1, with 7 bases lining up with TRBD2. The clonotype was recovered from a man aged 18 to 30 in good health. Some clones in this sample may be carry-over from other donors' samples. Sequencing was done on a sample of memory CD4+ T cells from PBMCs. Regarding subset: CD45RA-negative fraction. The CDR3 DNA reads as TGTGCCAGCAGCGTAGTCGAGGGAGGGCCGACCGAGCAGTTCTTC. It codes for CASSVVEGGPTEQFF.